The clone carrying this TCR beta chain appeared once. No antigen is known for it. These data belong to a study of T cells in narcolepsy. Study results and caveats: Same-patient CSF and blood CD4+ T cell clonotypes included HCRT-specific and TRIB2-specific autoreactive ones.

Clones were read by immunoSEQ multiplex PCR, and TCRdb kept only the in-frame ones, dropping some. This sample has fewer than 30,000 clones, with 85% to 90% found just once. This sequence originates from a human donor with narcolepsy. Sequences were obtained from CD45RA- memory CD4+ T cells from PBMCs.

CDR3 nucleotide sequence: TGCGCCAGCAGGCAAAGCACGGGGGCCGGGGAGCTGTTTTTT. This gives the protein CASRQSTGAGELFF. This chain connects TRBV5-1 to TRBJ2-2; tentatively, D is TRBD2 (6 bases). This CDR3 contains 14 residues. CDR1 and CDR2 from the germline V gene are SGHRS and YFSETQ. V lost 5 bases to trimming and J lost 6 bases, with 14 bases between them.